What follows are 16 T cell receptor beta chains derived from one specimen sequenced in a study of blood T cell repertoires in COVID-19. The assay was immunoSEQ multiplex PCR, and TCRdb's table has in-frame clones only and misses some. Here the sample spans 120,000 or so clones, 82% being singletons. The specimen was peripheral blood. These receptors originate from a woman in her sixties or seventies with acute or convalescent COVID-19.

The genes are TRBV6-5 and TRBJ1-2; no reliable D call. Germline CDR1 and CDR2: MNHEY and SVGAGI. The V end lost 8 bases, the J end lost 5 bases, and 6 bases lay between the germline ends. This CDR3 is built from 10 residues. Here the CDR3 reads CASEGYGYTF. The DNA for the CDR3 is TGTGCCAGCGAGGGATATGGCTACACCTTC.

The rearrangement joins TRBV6-5 to TRBJ2-3; TRBD1 matches at 9 bases. CDR1 and CDR2 (germline): MNHEY, SVGAGI. CDR3 size: 15 residues. V lost 10 bases to trimming and J lost 2 bases; unmatched junction nucleotides: 10. CDR3 amino acids: CATQRDRVFTDTQYF. DNA for the CDR3: TGTGCCACCCAGAGGGACAGGGTTTTCACAGATACGCAGTATTTT.

The chain joins TRBV11-3 to TRBJ2-3; 9 nucleotides agree with TRBD2. The CDR3 runs 19 residues. In germline, CDR1 is SGHNT, CDR2 YENEEA. Unmatched junction bases numbered 11, after V lost 1 base and J lost 0 bases. CDR3 in amino acids: CASSLGFSGGQTSTDTQYF. The CDR3 bases are TGTGCCAGCAGCTTAGGTTTTAGCGGGGGCCAAACTAGCACAGATACGCAGTATTTT.

The CDR3 DNA reads TGTGCCACAGGTCCAGGGGGCCTTCATCAGCCCCAGCATTTT. It yields the protein CATGPGGLHQPQHF. The chain is built from TRBV2 and TRBJ1-5, with 8 bases that match TRBD1. The CDR3 has 14 amino acids. The V segment lost 10 bases and the J segment 5 bases; nucleotides outside the gene matches: 10. CDR1 and CDR2 from the germline V gene are SNHLY and FYNNEI.

This clone has ten or more counts. The sample contains more than one DNA sequence encoding this CDR3. J is TRBJ1-2 and V is TRBV19, with TRBD1 matching 7 bases. The CDR3 sequence is 15 residues long. The V gene's germline CDR1 is LNHDA and CDR2 SQIVND (reference sequence). With 0 bases clipped from V and 2 bases from J, the junction kept 3 bases outside the gene matches. The chain's CDR3 is CASSIDLRGNYGYTF. DNA of the CDR3: TGTGCCAGTAGTATAGACCTCAGGGGGAACTATGGCTACACCTTC.

The V call is TRBV12-3 or TRBV12-4, the J call TRBJ2-6; the D is unclear. The CDR3 runs 13 residues. V lost 4 bases and J 8 bases, leaving 9 bases between the germline ends. CDR3: CASSYRVSNVLTF. CDR3 bases: TGTGCCAGCAGTTACCGGGTCTCCAACGTCCTGACTTTC.

This CDR3 reads CASSLSGYGYTF. The CDR3 coding sequence is TGTGCCAGCAGTTTATCCGGGTATGGCTACACCTTC. The rearrangement uses TRBV28 and TRBJ1-2; no definite D call. The CDR3 extends over 12 amino acids. V was clipped by 1 base and J by 5 bases, with 5 bases between them. The germline V gene has CDR1 MDHEN and CDR2 SYDVKM.

V usage is TRBV19 and J usage is TRBJ2-7; D might be TRBD1 (6 bases). The CDR3 runs to 12 residues. Germline assignment: CDR1 LNHDA and CDR2 SQIVND (reference sequence). Trimming shortened V by 8 bases and J by 3 bases, and 11 bases separated the two germline ends. The CDR3 region is CASCDRSYEQYF. Here the CDR3 DNA reads TGTGCCAGTTGTGACAGGAGCTACGAGCAGTACTTC.

In DNA, the CDR3 is TGCGCCAGCAGTCATTCCAGGGAGGAGGGGACCCAGTACTTC. Its translation is CASSHSREEGTQYF. V and J are TRBV23-1 and TRBJ2-5; the D gene is possibly TRBD2 (6 bases). TRBV23-1 is given ORF status, its function remaining uncertain. There are 14 residues in the CDR3. Trimming took 3 bases from V and 7 from J, leaving 15 bases between them.

The V call is TRBV9, the J call TRBJ2-7; 9 bases map to TRBD1. Trimming removed 3 bases from V and 7 bases from J; junction bases left unmatched: 11. Germline-derived CDR1 and CDR2 are SGDLS and YYNGEE. The CDR3 spans 15 residues. The CDR3 spells CASSADGTGPVEQYF. The CDR3 DNA reads TGTGCCAGCAGCGCCGACGGGACAGGGCCTGTGGAGCAGTACTTC.

This clone occurred a few times. The chain combines TRBV24-1 with TRBJ1-6; D unclear. Per the germline V gene, CDR1 is KGHDR and CDR2 is SFDVKD. This CDR3 is built from 14 residues. The ends were cut back, 6 bases at V and 7 bases at J, with 12 bases in the middle. DNA for the CDR3: TGTGCCACCAGTCGTACTGGAGAGAATTCACCCCTCCACTTT. It translates to CATSRTGENSPLHF.

The V gene is TRBV23-1, the J gene TRBJ1-1, with TRBD1 identical over 8 bases. TRBV23-1 is an ORF, and what it does is uncertain. CDR3 size: 14 residues. J gave up 9 bases and V 5 bases, and 11 bases lay outside the gene matches. Here the CDR3 DNA reads TGCGCCAGCAGTATTCCCAGGGGGCGAATAAAAGCTTTCTTT. This gives the protein CASSIPRGRIKAFF.

V gene TRBV19 combines with J gene TRBJ1-3; D unclear. Germline CDR1 LNHDA, CDR2 SQIVND (reference sequence). This CDR3 spans 15 amino acids. Trimming cost V 3 bases and J 0 bases, with 9 bases left between them. CDR3 residues: CASSMEVSSGNTIYF. The CDR3 DNA is TGTGCCAGTAGTATGGAGGTCTCCTCTGGAAACACCATATATTTT.

This clone was observed a few times. The chain joins TRBV24-1 to TRBJ1-2, with D perhaps TRBD1 (6 bases). The V end lost 2 bases, the J end lost 0 bases, and 6 bases lay between the germline ends. From germline, CDR1 is KGHDR and CDR2 SFDVKD. The CDR3 runs 14 residues. Here the CDR3 DNA reads TGTGCCACCAGTGATTCAGGGGCTAACTATGGCTACACCTTC. As protein: CATSDSGANYGYTF.

The chain combines TRBV30 with TRBJ2-5; D is ambiguous. Trimming took 0 bases from V and 3 from J, leaving 5 bases between them. CDR3 length: 12 residues. Germline V gives CDR1 GTSNPN, CDR2 SVGIG (reference sequence). The DNA for the CDR3 is TGTGCCTGGAGTGTGGCAGAAGAGACCCAGTACTTC. Protein: CAWSVAEETQYF.

This chain links TRBV28 with TRBJ1-5; the match to TRBD1 covers 7 bases. The germline V gene has CDR1 MDHEN and CDR2 SYDVKM. V dropped 11 bases and J dropped 5; count of bases not matched to a gene: 6. The CDR3 is made up of 12 amino acids. The CDR3 spells CAGGQGDQPQHF. The CDR3 DNA reads as TGTGCCGGAGGGCAGGGGGATCAGCCCCAGCATTTT.